This TCR beta chain was recovered during a study of cytomegalovirus exposure and HLA in healthy donors. From germline, CDR1 is SGDLS and CDR2 YYNGEE. The CDR3 length is 15 residues. V gave up 4 bases and J gave up 1 base, with 15 bases separating them. Amplification used 60 Vbeta primers and 13 Jbeta primers. Original data processing: The count from a later analysis was about 80 million unique TCR beta chains, around 11 million of them shared. The table came from immunoSEQ multiplex PCR; TCRdb's copy has only in-frame clones and leaves some out. V and J calls and clone size are those listed in that table; D and trimming were worked out from the DNA. The repertoire includes 150,000 or so clones, 77% of them detected once, and under 5% sits in the top ten. This clone was seen more than once but under ten times. Its antigen remains unknown. Findings of the study overall: TCR beta sequences reportedly predicted most subjects' HLA-A and HLA-B alleles accurately. Analysis was carried out at a later point, and it linked a missense DCLRE1C variant to TCR beta V- and J-gene trimming. In vitro, a few CMV-associated chains proved specific for CMV antigens.

The source is a male donor in good health and CMV-seropositive. Source material: PBMCs. The chain has TRBV9 and TRBJ2-7, with D unresolved. The CDR3 nucleotides are TGTGCCAGCAGCAGGCGGAGTGACTCTTCCTACGAGCAGTACTTC. It encodes CASSRRSDSSYEQYF. Full variable domain (remainder filled in from reference TRBV9 and TRBJ2-7): DSGVTQTPKHLITATGQRVTLRCSPRSGDLSVYWYQQSLDQGLQFLIQYYNGEERAKGNILERFSAQQFPDLHSELNLSSLELGDSALYFCASSRRSDSSYEQYFGPGTRLTVT.